This paragraph covers one TCR beta chain sequence. This clone is termed medium-sized (0.01 to 0.1%). Which antigen it targets is not known. The input lacks base qualities; no much larger clone sits a single base away. Library construction relied on PCR. The instrument given in TCRdb is Illumina HiSeq 4000. High-throughput sequencing was used to profile the CDR3 region of the TCR beta-chain in every patient. The authors' analysis ran thus. The researchers built a classifier to tell apart papillary thyroid cancer patients with distant metastasis, based on CDR3 differences among clinicopathological groups. The Shannon index was used to measure repertoire diversity, and the Morisita-Horn index was used to measure how similar tumor and blood repertoires were. TCRdb redid the processing of the public reads, applying fastp at Q25 and MiXCR, and retained in-frame beta chains. The V and J calls follow TCRdb's processing rather than the paper's. For this sample the table gives about 11,000 clones, of which roughly an eighth were detected only once. Clones ranked in the top ten supply 10% to 15% of the sample.

None of the patients had been given any treatment before thyroid surgery. Using T-cell receptor beta sequencing, the study looked back at clinical samples from patients collected from about 2011 to 2018. These data originate in a study of metastatic and nonmetastatic thyroid tumors (dated by TCRdb to 2018 to 2020). Regarding the complete study: For patients with malignant and with benign thyroid disease, the researchers compared repertoires between peripheral blood samples and tumor or nodule tissue samples.

From cysteine to phenylalanine, the CDR3 is 17 amino acids long. Of all the DNA, just the CDR3 is kept, 51 bases in frame from base 1. V lost 4 bases and J lost 1 base, and the count of bases not matched to a germline gene is 12. Sequences MNHEY (CDR1) and SMNVEV (CDR2) are obtained from the germline V gene (reference sequence). The research as a whole found: TCR beta diversity was reported as significantly higher in malignant tumors than in benign nodules, in both blood and tumor samples.

The receptor chain draws on TRBV27 and TRBJ1-1, with 7 junctional bases fitting TRBD1. The receptor was derived from a female donor with papillary thyroid cancer or a benign thyroid nodule (not recorded which). Some clones in this sample may be carry-over from other donors' samples. The sample was blood. The DNA is TGTGCCAGCAGTTACTCGGGACAGTATCTGGCGAACACTGAAGCTTTCTTT. It translates to CASSYSGQYLANTEAFF.